What follows are 26 T cell receptor beta chains derived from one specimen sequenced in a study of cytomegalovirus exposure and HLA in healthy donors. A multiplex PCR was run with 60 Vbeta primers and 13 Jbeta primers. The data were produced by immunoSEQ multiplex PCR, yet TCRdb's version contains in-frame clones alone and is incomplete. The sample lists fewer than 150,000 clones, roughly 78% occurring once. The sequenced sample was PBMCs. These TCRs come from a man under 40 in good health.

The chain couples TRBV6-6 to TRBJ2-7; 7 bases agree with TRBD1. The CDR3 consists of 16 residues. Germline V gene lookup returns CDR1 MNHNY and CDR2 SVGAGI (reference sequence). The V and J ends lost 6 bases and 0 bases, in that order; junction bases with no gene match: 11. CDR3 nucleotides: TGTGCCAGCAGCCCCCTAGGACAGGAAAGCTCCTACGAGCAGTACTTC. This translates into CASSPLGQESSYEQYF.

This clone was picked up a small number of times. The J gene is TRBJ2-7, the V gene TRBV28, with 8 bases lining up with TRBD2. Trimming took 9 bases from V and 3 from J; bases not matched to a gene: 7. The CDR3 is 13 residues long. In germline, CDR1 is MDHEN, CDR2 SYDVKM. The CDR3, as DNA: TGTGCCAGTACTAGCGGAACCGACTACGAGCAGTACTTC. Its protein product is CASTSGTDYEQYF.

This chain connects TRBV10-1 to TRBJ2-5, with 15 positions matching TRBD2. The ends lost 3 bases at V and 6 bases at J; junction bases unmatched: 5. The CDR3 spans 16 residues. Per germline, CDR1 WNHNN and CDR2 SYGVQD (reference sequence). As DNA, the CDR3 is TGCGCCAGCAGTGAAGGACTAGCGGGAGGGACGAAGACCCAGTACTTC. This gives the protein CASSEGLAGGTKTQYF.

This clone was found once. The chain couples TRBV7-3 to TRBJ2-1; 8 bases map to TRBD2. Germline CDR1 is SGHTA and CDR2 is FQGTGA. V shed 5 bases, J shed 5 bases, and the junction held 8 bases outside the gene matches. The length of the CDR3 is 15 residues. CDR3 amino acids: CASSKSGGGNNEQFF. The CDR3 DNA reads TGTGCCAGCAGCAAAAGCGGCGGGGGGAACAATGAGCAGTTCTTC.

This rearrangement joins TRBV2 to TRBJ2-2; 7 bases are a match to TRBD2. The CDR3 covers 15 residues. V gave up 3 bases and J gave up 4 bases; unmatched junction bases: 5. Looked up from germline, CDR1 is SNHLY and CDR2 is FYNNEI. The CDR3 loop is CASSDTSEGTGELFF. The CDR3, as DNA: TGTGCCAGCAGTGACACTAGCGAGGGCACCGGGGAGCTGTTTTTT.

The chain uses TRBV5-4 and TRBJ2-3, with unresolved D. The CDR3 runs to 15 residues. Germline CDR1 reads SGHNT; CDR2 reads YYREEE (reference sequence). The V and J ends lost 3 bases and 0 bases respectively, with 11 bases between them. CDR3 nucleotide sequence: TGTGCCAGCAGCTGGCAGTCCTCTAGCACAGATACGCAGTATTTT. It translates to CASSWQSSSTDTQYF.

The V and J genes are TRBV5-1 and TRBJ2-7, with unresolved D. V was trimmed by 0 bases and J by 0 bases, leaving 7 bases between them. In germline, CDR1 is SGHRS, CDR2 YFSETQ. The CDR3 is 14 amino acids. The CDR3 DNA reads TGCGCCAGCAGCTTGGCGGTCACCTCCTACGAGCAGTACTTC. The encoded protein is CASSLAVTSYEQYF. The full variable domain, with the rest looked up from reference TRBV5-1 and TRBJ2-7, is KAGVTQTPRYLIKTRGQQVTLSCSPISGHRSVSWYQQTPGQGLQFLFEYFSETQRNKGNFPGRFSGRQFSNSRSEMNVSTLELGDSALYLCASSLAVTSYEQYFGPGTRLTVT.

About this clone itself: The junction does not match germline at one end; this may be a read error. The chain uses TRBV28 and TRBJ2-7; no reliable D call. CDR1 is MDHEN and CDR2 is SYDVKM in the germline V gene. This CDR3 comprises 13 residues. The CDR3 bases are TGTGCCAGCAGTTTACTAGGCTCCCACGAGCAGTACTTC. Its translation: CASSLLGSHEQYF.

CDR3 sequence reads: CAWSSGTSYQETQYF. The CDR3 DNA is TGTGCCTGGAGCAGCGGGACTAGCTACCAAGAGACCCAGTACTTC. The chain joins TRBV30 to TRBJ2-5; TRBD2 matches at 9 bases. The CDR3 length is 15 residues. CDR1 GTSNPN and CDR2 SVGIG come from the germline V gene (reference sequence). The V segment lost 3 bases and the J segment 0 bases; nucleotides outside the gene matches: 5.

V and J are TRBV7-9 and TRBJ2-7; D may be TRBD2 (5 bases). The CDR3 has 16 amino acids. The germline gives CDR1 SEHNR, CDR2 FQNEAQ (reference sequence). The V gene lost 1 base and the J gene lost 3 bases, with 16 bases spanning the gap. For the CDR3, the DNA is TGTGCCAGCAGCTTAGTCGCACTAGATGGCGGCTACGAGCAGTACTTC. Protein sequence: CASSLVALDGGYEQYF.

V usage is TRBV19 and J usage is TRBJ2-7, with 11 bases fitting TRBD2. The germline V gene has CDR1 LNHDA and CDR2 SQIVND (reference sequence). V was pared by 8 bases and J by 2 bases, with 8 bases of the junction left unmatched. The CDR3 totals 15 residues. The CDR3 DNA reads as TGTGCCAGTGGACTGACTAGCGGGGCCCCCTACGAGCAGTACTTC. Its protein is CASGLTSGAPYEQYF.

The V gene is TRBV7-9, the J gene TRBJ1-2, with 7 bases matching TRBD1. CDR1 is SEHNR and CDR2 is FQNEAQ in the germline V gene (reference sequence). The CDR3 spans 12 residues. With 4 bases clipped from V and 8 bases from J, the junction kept 4 bases outside the gene matches. This CDR3 is CASSSGTVGYTF. The CDR3 nucleotides read TGTGCCAGCAGCTCGGGGACAGTCGGCTACACCTTC.

The chain employs TRBV4-1 and TRBJ1-1; D might be TRBD1 (5 bases). Germline V CDR1 and CDR2: MGHRA, YSYEKL. V lost 7 bases, J lost 4 bases, and 16 bases lay in between. The CDR3 totals 14 residues. CDR3 protein: CASNLDTGGTEAFF. CDR3 bases: TGCGCCAGCAACCTAGACACGGGGGGCACTGAAGCTTTCTTT.

In this sample, this clone turned up a few times. V and J are TRBV6-5 and TRBJ2-1, with D perhaps matching TRBD2 (5 bases). V was clipped by 7 bases and J by 8 bases, with 15 bases between them. This CDR3 has 13 amino acids. The V gene's germline CDR1 is MNHEY and CDR2 SVGAGI. CDR3 sequence reads: CASIGLPGHEQFF. In DNA form, the CDR3 reads TGTGCCAGCATTGGACTGCCAGGACATGAGCAGTTCTTC.

In regard to this clone: Other DNA sequences from this sample encode an identical CDR3 as well. The rearrangement uses TRBV5-1 and TRBJ1-5, with TRBD1 matching 8 bases. V was clipped by 2 bases and J by 1 base; unmatched bases: 2. Germline-derived CDR1 and CDR2 are SGHRS and YFSETQ. CDR3 length: 15 residues. CDR3: CASSLGQGSNQPQHF. CDR3 nucleotides: TGCGCCAGCAGCTTAGGACAGGGAAGCAATCAGCCCCAGCATTTT.

On this clone: The junction does not match germline at one end; this may be a read error. The chain has TRBV7-9 and TRBJ2-7; TRBD2 agrees at 8 bases. CDR1 and CDR2 from the germline V gene are SEHNR and FQNEAQ (reference sequence). The CDR3 has 16 amino acids. CDR3 sequence reads: CSSSHPPSGRGFEQYF. In nucleotides, the CDR3 is TGTTCCAGCAGCCATCCCCCCAGCGGGAGAGGTTTCGAGCAGTACTTC.

Notes on this clone: Relative to the germline gene, one junction end is altered; a read error may explain this. The CDR3 coding sequence is TGTGCCAGCAGCTTAGCGACTAGCGGGGTACAGTTCGTCTTC. Its protein product is CASSLATSGVQFVF. The rearrangement links TRBV7-2 to TRBJ2-1; 11 bases are a match to TRBD2. Germline CDR1 and CDR2: SGHTA and FQGNSA. The CDR3 runs 14 residues.

This clone was seen just once. CDR3 sequence: CASSKGKGTNEQFF. The CDR3 DNA sequence: TGTGCCAGCAGCAAAGGAAAAGGGACAAATGAGCAGTTCTTC. The chain carries TRBV21-1 and TRBJ2-1; the table calls TRBD1, which could not be checked here. TRBV21-1 corresponds to a pseudogene. This CDR3 is built from 14 residues.

The sample holds a few counts of this clone. The J gene is TRBJ1-3, the V gene TRBV7-8; D gene ambiguous. Germline-derived CDR1 and CDR2 are SGHVS and FQNEAQ. V lost 4 bases and J lost 4, with 11 bases in between. This CDR3 region has 14 residues. The CDR3 bases are TGTGCCAGCAGCTCGCCCGAGAAGGGAAACACCATATATTTT. Translating gives CASSSPEKGNTIYF.

This clone was seen only a few times. This rearrangement joins TRBV6-1 to TRBJ2-5; 8 bases match TRBD1. The DNA end is more similar to TRBJ2-7, so the J call may be wrong. Germline CDR1 is MNHNS and CDR2 is SASEGT. CDR3 length: 13 residues. The chain's CDR3 is CASSAGGGYEQYF. Here the CDR3 DNA reads TGTGCCAGCAGCGCAGGGGGCGGCTACGAGCAGTACTTC.

The V gene is TRBV6-5, the J gene TRBJ2-3, with 7 nucleotides matching TRBD2. Germline CDR1 is MNHEY and CDR2 is SVGAGI. V shed 11 bases and J 7 bases; nucleotides not matched to a gene: 12. The CDR3 has 13 amino acids. The CDR3 nucleotides read TGTGCCTCCGGACTAGGTGAACGAAATACGCAGTATTTT. It encodes CASGLGERNTQYF.

This clone was seen only a few times. This chain links TRBV6-6 with TRBJ2-6; D not resolved. The V end was cut by 6 bases, the J end by 0 bases, with 12 bases between. Germline-derived CDR1 and CDR2 are MNHNY and SVGAGI (reference sequence). This CDR3 comprises 16 residues. The CDR3 nucleotides are TGTGCCAGCAGCCAAAATCGAGGCTCTGGGGCCAACGTCCTGACTTTC. Translation: CASSQNRGSGANVLTF.

This clone appeared a single time. The V and J genes are TRBV7-8 and TRBJ1-3; 7 bases align to TRBD1. Trimming cost V 4 bases and J 0 bases; bases outside gene matches: 3. CDR3 size: 15 residues. Germline CDR1 and CDR2: SGHVS and FQNEAQ. The CDR3 DNA reads as TGTGCCAGCAGCTCACCAGGGGGCTCTGGAAACACCATATATTTT. It yields the protein CASSSPGGSGNTIYF.

The chain links TRBV7-2 to TRBJ2-2, with D maybe TRBD2 (7 bases). Germline V lookup: CDR1 SGHTA, CDR2 FQGNSA. Trimming cost V 6 bases and J 3 bases, with 14 bases left between them. The CDR3 covers 15 residues. The CDR3 protein is CASRWGAGDTGELFF. The CDR3 DNA follows: TGTGCCAGCAGGTGGGGGGCGGGAGACACCGGGGAGCTGTTTTTT.

The rearrangement links TRBV19 to TRBJ2-3; a weak D match, TRBD2 (5 bases). Germline V gene lookup returns CDR1 LNHDA and CDR2 SQIVND (reference sequence). The CDR3 is made up of 13 amino acids. V dropped 6 bases and J dropped 6 bases, with 13 bases sitting between them. The CDR3 sequence: CASREAVGDTQYF. CDR3 nucleotides: TGTGCCAGTAGGGAAGCGGTAGGGGATACGCAGTATTTT. The complete variable domain, with remaining parts taken from reference TRBV19 and TRBJ2-3, reads DGGITQSPKYLFRKEGQNVTLSCEQNLNHDAMYWYRQDPGQGLRLIYYSQIVNDFQKGDIAEGYSVSREKKESFPLTVTSAQKNPTAFYLCASREAVGDTQYFGPGTRLTVL.

J is TRBJ2-1 and V is TRBV12-5; D may be TRBD2 (5 bases). The V end lost 0 bases, the J end lost 7 bases, and 10 bases lay between the germline ends. The CDR3 extends over 14 amino acids. Germline CDR1 reads LGHNT; CDR2 reads FRNRAP. The CDR3 nucleotides are TGTGCTAGTGGTTTGGTGAGGGTCGAAAATGAGCAGTTCTTC. Residues: CASGLVRVENEQFF.